This TCR beta chain came from a study of T-cell reconstitution after alpha-beta-depleted transplantation in children. Study results and caveats: Several hundred graft clones that had expanded were reportedly the source of alpha-beta T cells about two months after transplant. Newly made T cells mostly supplied T-cell counts and diversity one year after transplant.

Trimming cost V 0 bases and J 2 bases; bases outside gene matches: 5. Germline CDR1 and CDR2: SGHTA and FQGNSA. The CDR3 loop spans 17 amino acids. Unique molecular identifiers tagged the TCRbeta library. In TCRdb, the PCR reads were re-called with MiXCR into one record per CDR3 protein. This table has about 580,000 distinct CDR3 sequences, under 25% appearing once. This clonotype was seen once. Its antigen is currently unknown. Sequenced material: PBMCs, mostly from graft donor cells, taken 360 days after TCRalphabeta/CD19-depleted stem cell transplant. This TCR was recovered from a boy under three years old who had a stem cell transplant for acute myeloid leukemia, so the T cells may come from the graft donor. This chain uses TRBV7-2 with TRBJ2-5; 11 nucleotides align to TRBD2. For the CDR3, the DNA is TGTGCCAGCAGCTTAGCAGCCGGGACTAGCGGACAAGAGACCCAGTACTTC. It codes for CASSLAAGTSGQETQYF.